The 9 T cell receptor beta chains presented below share a single source sample, sequenced in a study of shared clonotypes between healthy human individuals. Only CD45RO-negative cells positively selected for CCR7 counted as naive CD8 cells, so terminally differentiated effector memory CD45RA+ cells were excluded. Data came from immunoSEQ multiplex PCR; TCRdb stores just in-frame clones and leaves some out. The sample contains 1.5 million to 2.5 million clones, approximately 95% of which appear only once. The sample comprised naive CD8+ T cells sorted from blood. The receptors shown here come from a man between 18 and 35 years old in good health.

J is TRBJ1-4 and V is TRBV4-1, with unresolved D. The V end lost 0 bases, the J end lost 6 bases, and 8 bases lay between the germline ends. Germline CDR1 MGHRA, CDR2 YSYEKL. This CDR3 has 14 residues. The chain's CDR3 is CASSQDSGYEKLFF. The CDR3 bases are TGCGCCAGCAGCCAAGATTCTGGATATGAAAAACTGTTTTTT.

The chain couples TRBV7-9 to TRBJ1-4, with D unclear. Germline CDR1 and CDR2: SEHNR and FQNEAQ (reference sequence). The CDR3 totals 17 residues. With 4 bases removed from V and 2 bases from J, the gap between germline ends came to 17 bases. CDR3 region: CASSSSGDFETNEKLFF. The CDR3 nucleotides are TGTGCCAGCAGCTCAAGTGGGGATTTTGAGACTAATGAAAAACTGTTTTTT.

V is TRBV29-1 and J is TRBJ2-2, with D tentatively TRBD1 (6 bases). CDR3 size: 14 residues. V shed 3 bases and J shed 4 bases, with 12 bases lying between them. CDR1 is SQVTM, CDR2 ANQGSEA, per germline. The CDR3 DNA sequence: TGCAGCGTTGACAGGGGCCAAGGCACCGGGGAGCTGTTTTTT. As protein: CSVDRGQGTGELFF.

The chain carries TRBV6-5 and TRBJ2-7, with 7 nucleotides matching TRBD2. The CDR3 has 11 residues. In germline, CDR1 is MNHEY, CDR2 SVGAGI. The V and J ends lost 7 bases and 5 bases, in that order; junction bases with no gene match: 2. CDR3 in DNA: TGTGCCAGCAACGCGGGGGACGAGCAGTACTTC. The encoded protein is CASNAGDEQYF.

The V call is TRBV15, the J call TRBJ2-7, with D unresolved. Trimming removed 3 bases at V and 0 bases at J, with 15 bases between. Germline V gene sequence: CDR1 LNHNV, CDR2 YYDKDF (reference sequence). The CDR3 is 16 amino acids. The CDR3 sequence: CATSRSINGNSYEQYF. CDR3 coding DNA: TGTGCCACCAGCAGGAGTATTAATGGGAACTCCTACGAGCAGTACTTC.

As concerns this clone: Additional DNA sequences in this sample encode the identical CDR3. V usage is TRBV6-5 and J usage is TRBJ2-2, with D hard to call. The CDR3 consists of 13 residues. CDR1 MNHEY and CDR2 SVGAGI come from the germline V gene. V lost 0 bases and J lost 5, with 4 bases in between. The CDR3: CASSYSSTGELFF. Written as DNA, the CDR3 is TGTGCCAGCAGTTACTCTTCTACCGGGGAGCTGTTTTTT.

The genes are TRBV5-1 and TRBJ2-3, with 9 bases aligning to TRBD2. This CDR3 has 15 residues. Trimming removed 2 bases from V and 3 bases from J; junction bases left unmatched: 4. Germline-derived CDR1 and CDR2 are SGHRS and YFSETQ. The CDR3 loop is CASSFSGGGTDTQYF. DNA for the CDR3: TGCGCCAGCAGCTTTAGCGGGGGAGGAACAGATACGCAGTATTTT.

The rearrangement links TRBV4-1 to TRBJ1-4, with D tentatively TRBD1 (6 bases). Germline V gives CDR1 MGHRA, CDR2 YSYEKL. The CDR3 extends over 16 amino acids. Trimming cost V 0 bases and J 6 bases, with 14 bases left between them. The CDR3 here is CASSQEKGGRDEKLFF. The DNA of the CDR3 is TGCGCCAGCAGCCAAGAGAAAGGGGGAAGGGATGAAAAACTGTTTTTT.

The CDR3 DNA reads as TGTGCCAGTAGTAAGCTAGCGGGGAGCAATGAGCAGTTCTTC. This codes for CASSKLAGSNEQFF. The chain combines TRBV19 with TRBJ2-1; 9 nucleotides line up with TRBD2. The CDR3 has 14 amino acids. Germline-derived CDR1 and CDR2 are LNHDA and SQIVND (reference sequence). J lost 6 bases, V lost 4 bases, and 4 bases had no gene match.